This T cell receptor (beta chain) is drawn from a study of blood T cell repertoires in COVID-19. In the study overall: The samples span acute and convalescent COVID-19 from the United States, Italy and Spain. Sources were T cells, B-cell-depleted T cells, or PBMCs; the material itself was cDNA or gDNA.

This clone came up once. Original processing notes: Amplification of reference gene primers provided the estimated nucleated cell counts. Only in-frame clones appear in the TCRdb table, and some are missing; sequencing was by immunoSEQ multiplex PCR. V and J calls and clone size are as listed in that table; D and trimming were resolved from the DNA. Among around 70,000 clones listed, about four fifths were seen once. The sequence derives from a woman aged 65 to 85 with acute or convalescent COVID-19. What was sequenced was peripheral blood.

The CDR3: CASSQPQGVNEQFF. As DNA, the CDR3 is TGTGCCAGCAGCCAACCACAGGGGGTCAATGAGCAGTTCTTC. The genes are TRBV3-1 (or the pseudogene TRBV3-2) and TRBJ2-1, with 8 positions matching TRBD1. This CDR3 is built from 14 residues. The germline V gene has CDR1 LGHDT and CDR2 YNNKEL (reference sequence). The J segment lost 6 bases and the V segment lost 2 bases, leaving 3 bases of the junction unmatched.